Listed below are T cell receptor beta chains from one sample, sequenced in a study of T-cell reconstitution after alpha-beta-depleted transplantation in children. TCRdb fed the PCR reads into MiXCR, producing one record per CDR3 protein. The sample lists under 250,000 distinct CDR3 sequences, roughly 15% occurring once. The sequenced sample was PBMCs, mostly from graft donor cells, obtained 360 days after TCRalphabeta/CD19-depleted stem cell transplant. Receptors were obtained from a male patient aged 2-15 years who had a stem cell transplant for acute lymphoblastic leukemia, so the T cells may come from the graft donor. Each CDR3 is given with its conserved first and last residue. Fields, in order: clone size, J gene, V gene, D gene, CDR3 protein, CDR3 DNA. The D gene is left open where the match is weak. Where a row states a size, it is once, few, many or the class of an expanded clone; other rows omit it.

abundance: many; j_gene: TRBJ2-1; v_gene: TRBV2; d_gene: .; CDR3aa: CASSSLLGNEQFF; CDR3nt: TGTGCCAGCAGCAGCCTACTCGGGAATGAGCAGTTCTTC
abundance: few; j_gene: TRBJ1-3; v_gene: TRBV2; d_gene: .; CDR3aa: CASSEEDPSGNTIYF; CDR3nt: TGTGCCAGCAGTGAAGAGGATCCCTCTGGAAACACCATATATTTT
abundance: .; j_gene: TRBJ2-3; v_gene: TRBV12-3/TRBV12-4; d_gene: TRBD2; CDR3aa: CASSLRLAGTSTDTQYF; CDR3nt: TGTGCCAGCAGTTTAAGACTAGCGGGGACTAGCACAGATACGCAGTATTTT
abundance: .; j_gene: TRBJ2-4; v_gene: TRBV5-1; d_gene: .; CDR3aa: CAIERVHVLAKNIQYF; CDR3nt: TGCGCCATTGAACGGGTCCACGTTCTAGCCAAAAACATTCAGTACTTC
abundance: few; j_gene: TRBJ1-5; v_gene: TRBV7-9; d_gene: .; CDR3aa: CASSSNRGVNQPQHF; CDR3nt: TGTGCCAGCAGCTCGAATAGGGGGGTCAATCAGCCCCAGCATTTT
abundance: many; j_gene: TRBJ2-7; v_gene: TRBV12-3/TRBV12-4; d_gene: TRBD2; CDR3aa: CASSSLAGGPYEQYF; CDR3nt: TGTGCCAGCAGTTCCTTAGCGGGTGGCCCCTACGAGCAGTACTTC
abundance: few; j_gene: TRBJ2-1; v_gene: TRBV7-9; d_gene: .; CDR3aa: CASSLGAQGSNEQFF; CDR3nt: TGTGCCAGCAGCTTAGGGGCCCAGGGGTCTAATGAGCAGTTCTTC
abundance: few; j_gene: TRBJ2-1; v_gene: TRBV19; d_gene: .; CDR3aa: CASSFNSVRYNEQFF; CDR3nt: TGTGCCAGTAGTTTTAATAGCGTCCGTTACAATGAGCAGTTCTTC
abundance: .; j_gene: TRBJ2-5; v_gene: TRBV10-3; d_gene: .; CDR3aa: CAIGGGETQYF; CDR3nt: TGTGCCATCGGGGGTGGAGAGACCCAGTACTTC
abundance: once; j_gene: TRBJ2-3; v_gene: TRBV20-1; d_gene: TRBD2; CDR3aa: CSARFLAGKSDTQYF; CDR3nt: TGCAGTGCTAGATTCCTAGCGGGAAAGTCAGATACGCAGTATTTT
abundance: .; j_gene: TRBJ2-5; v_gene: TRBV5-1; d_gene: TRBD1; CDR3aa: CASSLEGTGGGRTQYF; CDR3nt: TGCGCCAGCAGCTTGGAGGGGACAGGGGGAGGTAGGACCCAGTACTTC
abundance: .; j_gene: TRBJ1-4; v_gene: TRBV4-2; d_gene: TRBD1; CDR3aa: CASSQVVHLTGENEILFF; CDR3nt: TGTGCCAGCAGCCAAGTCGTCCATCTAACAGGGGAGAATGAAATACTGTTTTTT
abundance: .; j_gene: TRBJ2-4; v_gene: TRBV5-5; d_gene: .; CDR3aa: CASSSMLPQKKNIQYF; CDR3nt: TGTGCCAGCAGCTCTATGCTTCCACAAAAGAAAAACATTCAGTACTTC
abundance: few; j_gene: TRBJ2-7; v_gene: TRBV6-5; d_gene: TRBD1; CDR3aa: CASSYSWQGAREQYF; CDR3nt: TGTGCCAGCAGTTACTCGTGGCAGGGGGCGCGGGAGCAGTACTTC
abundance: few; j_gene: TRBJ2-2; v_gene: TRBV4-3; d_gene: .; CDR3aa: CASSQKMGQGVTGELFF; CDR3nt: TGCGCCAGCAGCCAAAAGATGGGCCAAGGGGTGACCGGGGAGCTGTTTTTT
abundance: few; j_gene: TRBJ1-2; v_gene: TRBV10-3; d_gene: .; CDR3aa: CAIVGGHGGYTF; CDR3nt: TGTGCCATCGTTGGGGGGCATGGAGGCTACACCTTC
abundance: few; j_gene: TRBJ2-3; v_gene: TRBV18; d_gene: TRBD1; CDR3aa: CASSPPDREHTQYF; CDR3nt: TGTGCCAGCTCACCCCCGGACAGGGAGCATACGCAGTATTTT
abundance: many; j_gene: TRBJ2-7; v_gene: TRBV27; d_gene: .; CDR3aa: CASSLRLPGSYEQYF; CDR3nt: TGTGCCAGCAGTTTGAGGCTTCCCGGCTCCTACGAGCAGTACTTC
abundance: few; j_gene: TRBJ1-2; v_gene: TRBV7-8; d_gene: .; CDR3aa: CASSLVSGRRSNYGYTF; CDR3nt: TGTGCCAGCAGCTTAGTATCCGGAAGGAGAAGTAACTATGGCTACACCTTC
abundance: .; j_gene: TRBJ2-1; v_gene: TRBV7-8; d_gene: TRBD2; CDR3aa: CASSLLTSGNNEQFF; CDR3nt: TGTGCCAGCAGCTTACTGACTAGCGGTAACAATGAGCAGTTCTTC
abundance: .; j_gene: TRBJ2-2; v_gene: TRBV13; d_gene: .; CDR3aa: CASARRNTGELFF; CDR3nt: TGTGCCAGCGCCAGACGGAACACCGGGGAGCTGTTTTTT
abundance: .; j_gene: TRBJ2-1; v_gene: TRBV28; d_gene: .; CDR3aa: CASSSPTEGSLHEQFF; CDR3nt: TGTGCCAGCAGTTCCCCTACAGAGGGAAGCTTGCATGAGCAGTTCTTC
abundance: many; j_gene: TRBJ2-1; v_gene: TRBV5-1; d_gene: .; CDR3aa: CASSLEAYLDEQFF; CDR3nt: TGCGCCAGCAGCTTGGAGGCGTACTTGGATGAGCAGTTCTTC
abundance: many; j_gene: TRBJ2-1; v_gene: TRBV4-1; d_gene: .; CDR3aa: CASSPNALGGPYNEQFF; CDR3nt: TGCGCCAGCAGCCCTAATGCCCTGGGGGGCCCATACAATGAGCAGTTCTTC